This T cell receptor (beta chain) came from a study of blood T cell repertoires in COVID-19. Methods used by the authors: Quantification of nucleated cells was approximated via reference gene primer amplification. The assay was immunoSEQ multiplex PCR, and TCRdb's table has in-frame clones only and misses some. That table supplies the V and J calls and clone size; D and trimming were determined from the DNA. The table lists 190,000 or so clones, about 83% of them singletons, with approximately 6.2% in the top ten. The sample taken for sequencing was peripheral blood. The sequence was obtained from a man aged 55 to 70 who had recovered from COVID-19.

CDR3: CASRQTRNTEAFF. The CDR3 nucleotides are TGTGCCAGTCGACAGACACGGAACACTGAAGCTTTCTTT. The V gene is TRBV19, the J gene TRBJ1-1; tentative D call: TRBD1 (5 bases). This CDR3 contains 13 residues. In germline, CDR1 is LNHDA, CDR2 SQIVND (reference sequence). Trimming left V 8 bases short and J 1 base short, with 11 bases between. The variable domain in full, completed from reference TRBV19 and TRBJ1-1, reads DGGITQSPKYLFRKEGQNVTLSCEQNLNHDAMYWYRQDPGQGLRLIYYSQIVNDFQKGDIAEGYSVSREKKESFPLTVTSAQKNPTAFYLCASRQTRNTEAFFGQGTRLTVV.